A single sample gave rise to the 20 T cell receptor beta chains below, sequenced in a study of T cells after posttransplantation cyclophosphamide. Measured with immunoSEQ multiplex PCR; TCRdb has only the in-frame clones, and not every one. The sample was found to contain 20,000 to 30,000 clones, and every one recurs. The sequenced sample consisted of PBMCs. Source of these receptors: a woman in her 50s in good health, CMV-negative, and a related stem cell transplant donor.

The table lists this clone with many counts. V is TRBV6-1 and J is TRBJ2-3; 11 positions match TRBD2. CDR3 length: 15 residues. V shed 8 bases, J shed 3 bases, and the junction held 7 bases outside the gene matches. CDR1 is MNHNS, CDR2 SASEGT, per germline. The chain's CDR3 is CASWVAGGLTDTQYF. In DNA, the CDR3 is TGTGCCAGCTGGGTAGCGGGAGGGCTGACAGATACGCAGTATTTT.

This clone has a count of ten or more. This sequence joins TRBV6-6 and TRBJ2-2; D is unclear. The CDR3 covers 15 residues. The germline V gene encodes CDR1 MNHNY and CDR2 SVGAGI (reference sequence). V shed 5 bases and J shed 0 bases, with 10 bases lying between them. CDR3 DNA: TGTGCCAGCAGTCGGATTAGCTCGAACACCGGGGAGCTGTTTTTT. Amino acid sequence: CASSRISSNTGELFF.

In this sample, this clone turned up many times. The chain uses TRBV7-8 and TRBJ1-4; D gene uncertain. The CDR3 length is 14 residues. Trimming shortened V by 5 bases and J by 7 bases, and 14 bases separated the two germline ends. Germline V gene sequence: CDR1 SGHVS, CDR2 FQNEAQ. The CDR3 coding sequence is TGTGCCAGCAGCCCAGTGGGAGGGCGTGAAAAACTGTTTTTT. Residues: CASSPVGGREKLFF.

The table lists this clone with many counts. CDR3 region: CASSPELAGRFSYNEQFF. The CDR3 region has the DNA TGTGCCAGCAGTCCGGAACTAGCGGGACGTTTCTCCTACAATGAGCAGTTCTTC. This chain links TRBV2 with TRBJ2-1, with 10 bases that match TRBD2. Germline V lookup: CDR1 SNHLY, CDR2 FYNNEI. V shed 5 bases, J shed 0 bases, and the junction held 10 bases outside the gene matches. The CDR3 contains 18 residues. Filled out from reference TRBV2 and TRBJ2-1, the complete variable domain reads EPEVTQTPSHQVTQMGQEVILRCVPISNHLYFYWYRQILGQKVEFLVSFYNNEISEKSEIFDDQFSVERPDGSNFTLKIRSTKLEDSAMYFCASSPELAGRFSYNEQFFGPGTRLTVL.

At least ten counts were recorded for this clone. This chain links TRBV5-1 with TRBJ2-2; 7 bases agree with TRBD1. Unmatched junction bases numbered 4, after V lost 5 bases and J lost 3 bases. Germline V gene data show CDR1 as SGHRS and CDR2 as YFSETQ. This CDR3 has 14 amino acids. The CDR3, as DNA: TGCGCCAGCAGAATCACAGGGGACACCGGGGAGCTGTTTTTT. This sequence encodes CASRITGDTGELFF.

This clone was observed many times. The V gene is TRBV4-2, the J gene TRBJ2-1; 11 bases match TRBD2. This CDR3 is built from 17 residues. V lost 1 base, J lost 7 bases, and 9 bases stayed unmatched. Germline V gene sequence: CDR1 LGHNA, CDR2 YNFKEQ. CDR3 DNA: TGTGCCAGCAGCCAAGTTGTACTAGCGGGAGAGATGAATGAGCAGTTCTTC. Residues: CASSQVVLAGEMNEQFF.

This clone was seen many times. This chain connects TRBV7-9 to TRBJ1-2; 12 positions match TRBD1. This CDR3 contains 15 residues. Germline CDR1 and CDR2: SEHNR and FQNEAQ (reference sequence). J lost 8 bases, V lost 1 base, and 5 bases had no gene match. The CDR3 nucleotides are TGTGCCAGCAGCTTAGTGGGACAGGGGGCTGGCGGCTACACCTTC. Translation gives CASSLVGQGAGGYTF.

In its sample, this clone was seen many times. The chain employs TRBV6-4 and TRBJ2-2; D is possibly TRBD2 (5 bases). V dropped 5 bases and J dropped 0 bases, with 7 bases sitting between them. This CDR3 is 14 amino acids long. Germline V gene sequence: CDR1 MRHNA, CDR2 SNTAGT. The CDR3 sequence: CASSTGANTGELFF. The DNA for the CDR3 is TGTGCCAGCAGTACCGGGGCGAACACCGGGGAGCTGTTTTTT.

This clone was recorded at least ten times. The gene calls are TRBV28 and TRBJ1-1; 9 bases align to TRBD1. The germline V gene has CDR1 MDHEN and CDR2 SYDVKM. The CDR3 is 14 amino acids. Trimming removed 5 bases from V and 5 bases from J; junction bases left unmatched: 6. The chain's CDR3 is CASSPDRGGTEAFF. Written as DNA, the CDR3 is TGTGCCAGCAGTCCGGACAGGGGAGGTACTGAAGCTTTCTTT.

This clone has at least ten counts. This chain connects TRBV5-8 to TRBJ2-1; 10 positions agree with TRBD1. V trimming: 3 bases; J trimming: 7 bases; junction bases outside the gene matches: 7. There are 15 residues in the CDR3. Germline V gene lookup returns CDR1 SGHTS and CDR2 YDEGEE. CDR3 region: CASSYRDRGLNEQFF. The CDR3 nucleotides read TGTGCCAGCAGCTACCGGGACAGGGGTCTGAATGAGCAGTTCTTC.

There are many counts of this clone. The rearrangement uses TRBV27 and TRBJ2-1; no definite D call. The CDR3 length is 16 residues. Germline V gene sequence: CDR1 MNHEY, CDR2 SMNVEV (reference sequence). V was pared by 0 bases and J by 8 bases, with 17 bases between. CDR3 protein: CASSLSIVASIHEQFF. DNA for the CDR3: TGTGCCAGCAGTTTATCAATCGTGGCTAGTATCCATGAGCAGTTCTTC.

This clone was observed at least ten times. This rearrangement joins TRBV7-2 to TRBJ1-4; unclear D gene. Trimming left V 7 bases short and J 0 bases short, with 3 bases between. The CDR3 has 12 amino acids. Germline CDR1 is SGHTA and CDR2 is FQGNSA. The CDR3 region is CASTATNEKLFF. The CDR3 bases are TGTGCCAGCACAGCAACTAATGAAAAACTGTTTTTT.

This clone was seen at least ten times. The chain employs TRBV7-6 and TRBJ1-1; 9 nucleotides match TRBD1. This CDR3 is 14 amino acids long. Germline-derived CDR1 and CDR2 are SGHVS and FNYEAQ. Germline trimming cut 2 bases from V and 3 bases from J; bases unmatched to any gene: 1. CDR3: CASSLWTGDTEAFF. CDR3 bases: TGTGCCAGCAGCTTATGGACAGGGGACACTGAAGCTTTCTTT.

This clone has at least ten counts. The chain uses TRBV6-5 and TRBJ2-1, with a tentative D call TRBD1 (6 bases). This CDR3 contains 13 residues. With 6 bases removed from V and 7 bases from J, the gap between germline ends came to 13 bases. Germline V gene sequence: CDR1 MNHEY, CDR2 SVGAGI. The CDR3 here is CASSPVQGNEQFF. CDR3 in DNA: TGTGCCAGCAGCCCCGTACAGGGAAATGAGCAGTTCTTC.

This clone was seen at least ten times. V usage is TRBV7-2 and J usage is TRBJ2-6; D unresolved. V was pared by 1 base and J by 0 bases, with 4 bases between. The CDR3 runs to 15 residues. CDR1 and CDR2 (germline): SGHTA, FQGNSA. CDR3 bases: TGTGCCAGCAGCTTAGGGAGCTCTGGGGCCAACGTCCTGACTTTC. Amino acid sequence: CASSLGSSGANVLTF.

This clone was recorded at least ten times. V is TRBV7-2 and J is TRBJ2-7, with 9 bases identical to TRBD2. The germline CDR1 and CDR2 sequences are SGHTA and FQGNSA. CDR3 length: 17 amino acids. V lost 1 base to trimming and J lost 5 bases; unmatched junction nucleotides: 12. DNA of the CDR3: TGTGCCAGCAGCTTAGTTGGGGGGCTAGCGGGACTTGACGAGCAGTACTTC. Protein: CASSLVGGLAGLDEQYF.

This clone has ten or more counts. V usage is TRBV28 and J usage is TRBJ1-5, with TRBD1 matching 7 bases. There are 15 residues in the CDR3. Germline V gene lookup returns CDR1 MDHEN and CDR2 SYDVKM. Germline trimming cut 6 bases from V and 0 bases from J; bases unmatched to any gene: 5. The CDR3 loop is CASRGTEYSNQPQHF. CDR3 nucleotide sequence: TGTGCCAGCAGGGGGACAGAGTATAGCAATCAGCCCCAGCATTTT.

This clone was seen ten or more times. V usage is TRBV10-2 and J usage is TRBJ1-6, with TRBD1 identical over 10 bases. Germline CDR1 WSHSY, CDR2 SAAADI. The CDR3 sequence is 17 residues long. The ends lost 3 bases at V and 4 bases at J; junction bases unmatched: 6. This CDR3 is CASSDPGQGTYNSPLHF. The CDR3 DNA reads as TGCGCCAGCAGTGATCCGGGACAGGGGACGTATAATTCACCCCTCCACTTT.

Ten or more counts support this clone. The J gene is TRBJ1-5, the V gene TRBV27, with 8 bases identical to TRBD1. This CDR3 comprises 12 residues. The J segment lost 5 bases and the V segment lost 8 bases, leaving 2 bases of the junction unmatched. Germline CDR1 and CDR2: MNHEY and SMNVEV (reference sequence). The CDR3 sequence is CASAQGDQPQHF. In nucleotides, the CDR3 is TGTGCCAGCGCACAGGGGGATCAGCCCCAGCATTTT.

This clone was counted many times. V is TRBV27 and J is TRBJ1-6; possibly TRBD1 for D (6 bases). Trimming left V 5 bases short and J 8 bases short, with 16 bases between. The CDR3 length is 15 residues. CDR1 and CDR2 (germline): MNHEY, SMNVEV (reference sequence). CDR3 amino acids: CASSKIQGTDSPLHF. CDR3 DNA sequence: TGTGCCAGCAGTAAAATACAGGGTACGGATTCACCCCTCCACTTT.